This is a list of T cell receptor beta chains from one sample in a study of blood T cells in healthy people across ages. Each CDR3 protein gets one entry after TCRdb re-called the 5' RACE reads with MiXCR. The sample gives approximately 1.5 million distinct CDR3 sequences, 34% of which show up once; roughly 10% is in the top ten. Sequenced: blood. The receptors were sampled from a woman aged 25 to 45 in good health. The conserved cysteine and the conserved F or W are not part of the CDR3 here. The D gene is left open where the match is weak.

d_gene: TRBD1
j_gene: TRBJ2-3
v_gene: TRBV7-9
CDR3aa: ASTLGDRLPDMQY

d_gene: .
j_gene: TRBJ2-5
v_gene: TRBV7-3
CDR3aa: PSSLGGQETQY

d_gene: TRBD2
j_gene: TRBJ2-7
v_gene: TRBV6-2/TRBV6-3
CDR3aa: ASSYHRGSGGVYEQY

d_gene: .
j_gene: TRBJ2-6
v_gene: TRBV25-1
CDR3aa: ASTPGPTANVLT

d_gene: TRBD2
j_gene: TRBJ2-3
v_gene: TRBV11-2
CDR3aa: ASSVLRGRADGVTQY

d_gene: .
j_gene: TRBJ2-1
v_gene: TRBV5-1
CDR3aa: ASMELGQYNEQF

d_gene: .
j_gene: TRBJ2-7
v_gene: TRBV5-1
CDR3aa: ASSLPGQEQY

d_gene: .
j_gene: TRBJ2-1
v_gene: TRBV5-1
CDR3aa: ASRITNEQF

d_gene: TRBD1
j_gene: TRBJ2-6
v_gene: TRBV5-1
CDR3aa: ASSLGQGSWASVLT

d_gene: .
j_gene: TRBJ1-1
v_gene: TRBV6-6
CDR3aa: ASSRFPGSNTEAF

d_gene: TRBD1
j_gene: TRBJ1-2
v_gene: TRBV20-1
CDR3aa: SARPPGTDGYT

d_gene: TRBD2
j_gene: TRBJ2-1
v_gene: TRBV12-3/TRBV12-4
CDR3aa: ASGLAFDEQF

d_gene: TRBD1
j_gene: TRBJ2-5
v_gene: TRBV5-6
CDR3aa: ASSLTSGTGGTRQY

d_gene: .
j_gene: TRBJ2-1
v_gene: TRBV7-6
CDR3aa: ASGPPWDRSHEQF

d_gene: .
j_gene: TRBJ2-7
v_gene: TRBV20-1
CDR3aa: SASGGNAYEQY

d_gene: .
j_gene: TRBJ1-2
v_gene: TRBV20-1
CDR3aa: SAGGASARYGYT

d_gene: .
j_gene: TRBJ2-7
v_gene: TRBV19
CDR3aa: ASSSGQATYEQY

d_gene: .
j_gene: TRBJ1-2
v_gene: TRBV19
CDR3aa: ASSQDRPANYGYT

d_gene: .
j_gene: TRBJ1-5
v_gene: TRBV20-1
CDR3aa: SARDTSGNQPQH

d_gene: TRBD2
j_gene: TRBJ2-3
v_gene: TRBV20-1
CDR3aa: SAARLAGDTQY

d_gene: TRBD2
j_gene: .
v_gene: TRBV20-1
CDR3aa: SAVRGSGYEQY

d_gene: TRBD2
j_gene: TRBJ2-1
v_gene: TRBV5-1
CDR3aa: ASRLAEYNEQF

d_gene: .
j_gene: TRBJ2-1
v_gene: TRBV20-1
CDR3aa: SASSPGPIPYNEQF

d_gene: TRBD1
j_gene: TRBJ1-2
v_gene: TRBV25-1
CDR3aa: ASSSGTGGAGGYT

d_gene: .
j_gene: TRBJ2-1
v_gene: TRBV28
CDR3aa: ASSTIDRFDEQF

d_gene: .
j_gene: TRBJ2-3
v_gene: TRBV21-1
CDR3aa: ASSKWFSTDTQY

d_gene: .
j_gene: TRBJ2-7
v_gene: TRBV11-2
CDR3aa: ASSLEPGSEQY

d_gene: .
j_gene: TRBJ2-3
v_gene: TRBV14
CDR3aa: ASSQVGSTGEKLY

d_gene: .
j_gene: TRBJ2-3
v_gene: TRBV9
CDR3aa: ASSVAQEILYTDTQY

d_gene: TRBD1
j_gene: TRBJ1-5
v_gene: TRBV15
CDR3aa: ATSSGQGSSNQPQH

d_gene: .
j_gene: TRBJ2-3
v_gene: TRBV6-1
CDR3aa: ASSEIQGFTDTQY

d_gene: .
j_gene: TRBJ2-2
v_gene: TRBV5-1
CDR3aa: ASRVDYSTGELF

d_gene: .
j_gene: TRBJ2-7
v_gene: TRBV9
CDR3aa: ASSPSGLYEQY

d_gene: .
j_gene: TRBJ1-4
v_gene: TRBV12-3/TRBV12-4
CDR3aa: ASSYGGEKLF

d_gene: .
j_gene: TRBJ2-3
v_gene: TRBV5-1
CDR3aa: ASSTGRGVLTDTQY